The 9 T cell receptor beta chains reported below all come from one sample, sequenced in a study of T cell responses to AZD1222 COVID-19 vaccine. This table comes from immunoSEQ multiplex PCR, and its TCRdb copy is limited to in-frame clones, with some not included. The top ten clones hold 25% to 30% of a sample with some 120,000 clones, about 88% of them seen once. The starting material was peripheral blood, obtained on day 0 of AZD1222 vaccination. These receptors were collected from an adult in good health.

The chain recombines TRBV6-1 with TRBJ1-2; D not resolved. Looked up from germline, CDR1 is MNHNS and CDR2 is SASEGT. Trimming cost V 2 bases and J 4 bases, with 8 bases left between them. This CDR3 contains 13 residues. CDR3 in amino acids: CASSEQVSYGYTF. The CDR3, as DNA: TGTGCCAGCAGTGAACAAGTCAGCTATGGCTACACCTTC.

J is TRBJ2-1 and V is TRBV6-5; D may match TRBD1 or TRBD2 (5 bases each). The germline V gene encodes CDR1 MNHEY and CDR2 SVGAGI. This CDR3 has 13 amino acids. Trimming stripped 4 bases from V and 8 bases from J, with 12 bases between. The CDR3 DNA sequence: TGTGCCAGCAGTTTTGGGGACCGGGATGAGCAGTTCTTC. Translated: CASSFGDRDEQFF.

The chain employs TRBV6-5 and TRBJ1-2, with 9 bases lining up with TRBD1. This CDR3 is 14 amino acids long. Germline trimming cut 4 bases from V and 6 bases from J; bases unmatched to any gene: 6. In germline, CDR1 is MNHEY, CDR2 SVGAGI. CDR3 bases: TGTGCCAGCAGTTGGGACAGGGCCAGGGATGGCTACACCTTC. Its translation is CASSWDRARDGYTF.

The gene calls are TRBV6-5 and TRBJ1-2; D gene uncertain. The CDR3 extends over 13 amino acids. V was pared by 7 bases and J by 0 bases, with 9 bases between. The germline CDR1 and CDR2 sequences are MNHEY and SVGAGI. The CDR3 DNA follows: TGTGCCAGCACCGTCAGCGCTAACTATGGCTACACCTTC. Translating gives CASTVSANYGYTF.

The rearrangement links TRBV7-3 to TRBJ2-3; D call uncertain. Germline-derived CDR1 and CDR2 are SGHTA and FQGTGA. Between the trimmed V and J ends, which lost 5 bases and 5 bases, there was a span of 32 bases. The CDR3 extends over 20 amino acids. CDR3 amino acids: CASSPHSLTFQEMGGDTQYF. The CDR3 DNA follows: TGTGCCAGCAGCCCGCACTCTTTGACATTCCAGGAGATGGGCGGAGATACGCAGTATTTT.

This clone came up a few times. The V gene is TRBV18, the J gene TRBJ2-3, with a weak D call TRBD1 (6 bases). This CDR3 region has 15 residues. In germline, CDR1 is KGHSH, CDR2 LQKENI. Trimming removed 4 bases from V and 2 bases from J, with 13 bases in between. The CDR3 sequence is CASSRTEGVTDTQYF. The CDR3 DNA reads as TGTGCCAGCTCACGGACCGAGGGGGTCACAGATACGCAGTATTTT.

This chain joins TRBV3-1 (or the pseudogene TRBV3-2) and TRBJ1-5, with D possibly being TRBD1 (5 bases). CDR3 length: 14 residues. CDR1 is LGHDT, CDR2 YNNKEL, per germline (reference sequence). V gave up 2 bases and J gave up 4 bases, with 9 bases separating them. CDR3 in amino acids: CASSQSWGNQPQHF. The CDR3 DNA follows: TGTGCCAGCAGCCAAAGCTGGGGGAATCAGCCCCAGCATTTT.

The V and J genes are TRBV6-5 and TRBJ1-1; 9 bases match TRBD1. From germline, CDR1 is MNHEY and CDR2 SVGAGI. V shed 6 bases, J shed 2 bases, and the junction held 7 bases outside the gene matches. The CDR3 is made up of 15 amino acids. DNA for the CDR3: TGTGCCAGCAGACTAGGGACAGGGCAAAACACTGAAGCTTTCTTT. Translating it yields CASRLGTGQNTEAFF.

This chain connects TRBV5-1 to TRBJ2-3; D ambiguous. The CDR3 extends over 14 amino acids. Trimming pared 2 bases from V and 3 bases from J, leaving 10 bases between. CDR1 is SGHRS and CDR2 is YFSETQ in the germline V gene. This chain's CDR3 is CASSLRVGTDTQYF. The CDR3 DNA sequence: TGCGCCAGCAGCTTAAGGGTGGGTACAGATACGCAGTATTTT.